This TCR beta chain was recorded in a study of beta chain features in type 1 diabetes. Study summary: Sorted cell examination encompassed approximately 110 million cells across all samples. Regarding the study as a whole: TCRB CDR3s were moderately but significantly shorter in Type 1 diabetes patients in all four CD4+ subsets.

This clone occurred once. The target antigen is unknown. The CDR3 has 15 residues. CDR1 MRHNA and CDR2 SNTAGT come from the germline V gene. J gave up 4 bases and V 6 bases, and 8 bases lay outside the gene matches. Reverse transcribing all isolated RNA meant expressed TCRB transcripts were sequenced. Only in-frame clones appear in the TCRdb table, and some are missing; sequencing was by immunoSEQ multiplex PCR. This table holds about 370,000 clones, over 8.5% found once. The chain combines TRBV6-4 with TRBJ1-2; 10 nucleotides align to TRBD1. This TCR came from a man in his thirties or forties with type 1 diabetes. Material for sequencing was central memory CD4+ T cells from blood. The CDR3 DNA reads TGTGCCAGCAGGCCGGGACAGGGGTTGGTCTATGGCTACACCTTC. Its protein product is CASRPGQGLVYGYTF.